This T cell receptor (beta chain) was captured in a study of CD8+ T cells in alopecia areata. For the study at large: Treated patients were dosed with oral tofacitinib, taking 5 to 10 mg twice daily. Patients took tofacitinib for 6 to 18 months, followed by 6 drug-free months.

Sampling of alopecia areata patients yielded lesional scalp punch biopsies as well as peripheral blood. Losses at the gene ends were 8 bases for V and 4 bases for J; bases not matched to a gene: 5. There are 12 residues in the CDR3. Germline-derived CDR1 and CDR2 are SNHLY and FYNNEI. Turning to this clone: The antigen is not known.

Extraction and reverse transcription of RNA yielded cDNA as the sequencing template. Sequenced by immunoSEQ multiplex PCR; TCRdb stores in-frame clones only, minus some. This sample yields around 98,000 clones, of which roughly 42% are seen a single time; 0.75% to 0.9% belongs to the top ten. Whole-study findings and limits: Affected scalp, especially in alopecia totalis/universalis, had a higher clonality than normal scalp did.

Sequencing was done on a sample of CD4+ T cells sorted from blood. The genes are TRBV2 and TRBJ2-7, with TRBD2 matching 7 bases. The sequence derives from a human donor with alopecia areata. The CDR3 DNA follows: TGTGCCAGCCGCCTAGCGGATTACGAGCAGTACTTC. Translated: CASRLADYEQYF. The full variable domain, rest sourced from reference TRBV2 and TRBJ2-7, is EPEVTQTPSHQVTQMGQEVILRCVPISNHLYFYWYRQILGQKVEFLVSFYNNEISEKSEIFDDQFSVERPDGSNFTLKIRSTKLEDSAMYFCASRLADYEQYFGPGTRLTVT.